These 2 T cell receptor beta chains came from one sample sequenced in a study of T cells in Graves' hyperthyroidism and ophthalmopathy. Amplification targeted TCR beta CDR3 regions from RNA transcripts. With the HTBI primer set, the TCR CDR3 went through a first round of RT-PCR. TCRdb re-called the multiplex PCR reads with MiXCR, one entry per CDR3 protein. The data show a few hundred thousand distinct CDR3 sequences, roughly 14% seen once. The sample comprised blood. These receptors were collected from a woman in her 40s with Graves' hyperthyroidism that later progressed to Graves' ophthalmopathy.

This clonotype was observed many times. The chain employs TRBV7-8 and TRBJ1-1; perhaps TRBD1 as D (5 bases). The V and J ends lost 2 bases and 0 bases respectively, with 13 bases between them. The CDR3 is 16 residues long. Germline CDR1 is SGHVS and CDR2 is FQNEAQ. DNA for the CDR3: TGTGCCAGCAGCTTATTCTACGGGGGTTTGAACACTGAAGCTTTCTTT. Translating it yields CASSLFYGGLNTEAFF.

The sample holds many counts of this clonotype. The rearrangement uses TRBV20-1 and TRBJ2-1; 9 bases are shared with TRBD2. J lost 5 bases, V lost 1 base, and 9 bases had no gene match. Germline assignment: CDR1 DFQATT and CDR2 SNEGSKA (reference sequence). The CDR3 extends over 16 amino acids. Here the CDR3 reads CSARGMTSGGNNEQFF. DNA of the CDR3: TGCAGTGCTAGAGGCATGACTAGCGGAGGGAACAATGAGCAGTTCTTC.